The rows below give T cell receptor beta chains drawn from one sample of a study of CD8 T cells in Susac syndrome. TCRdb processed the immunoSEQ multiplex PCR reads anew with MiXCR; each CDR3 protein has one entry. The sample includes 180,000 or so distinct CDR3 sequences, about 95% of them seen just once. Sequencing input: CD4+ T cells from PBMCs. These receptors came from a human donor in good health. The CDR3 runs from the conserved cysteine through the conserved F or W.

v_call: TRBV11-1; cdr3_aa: CASSPRGRGLADNEQFF
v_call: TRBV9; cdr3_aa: CASSETGENEQYF
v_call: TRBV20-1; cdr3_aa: CSAARAGGTEAFF
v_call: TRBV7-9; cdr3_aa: CATGTVTNTGELFF
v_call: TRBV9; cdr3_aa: CASSVDQLNTEAFF
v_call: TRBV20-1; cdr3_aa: CSARPPWRGRATDTQYF
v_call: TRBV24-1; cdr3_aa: CATSARFGTEAFF
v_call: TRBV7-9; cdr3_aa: CASSLTSSRGSYEQYF
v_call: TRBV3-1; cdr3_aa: CASSQDSGWGSPLHF
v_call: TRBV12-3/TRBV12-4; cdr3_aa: CASSFGGFNEQFF
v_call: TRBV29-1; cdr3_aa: CSVVSGGYEQYF
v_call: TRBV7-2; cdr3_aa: CASSSQRGNYNEQFF
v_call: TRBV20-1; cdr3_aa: CSAPPAGTSYEQYF
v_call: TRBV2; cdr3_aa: CASRKREEGNEQFF
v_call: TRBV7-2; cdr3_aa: CASSSPHLGRGAQYF
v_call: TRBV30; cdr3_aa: CAWSDIHGSSYEQYF
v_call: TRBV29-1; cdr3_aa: CSVSGTTYITNTGELFF
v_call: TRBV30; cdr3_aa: CAWSVLATGTDTQYF
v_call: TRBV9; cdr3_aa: CASSAYREAYEQYF
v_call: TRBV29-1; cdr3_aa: CSVGRVGSNEQFF
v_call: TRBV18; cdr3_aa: CASSPKTSGLSYNEQFF
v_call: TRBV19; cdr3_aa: CASSIVARDNEQFF
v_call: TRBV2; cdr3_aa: CASTVRDGYTF
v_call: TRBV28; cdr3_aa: CASRVGSGSGELFF
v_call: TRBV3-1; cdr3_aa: CASSQGWGAYNEQFF
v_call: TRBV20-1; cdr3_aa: CSARAHPLGASSYNEQFF
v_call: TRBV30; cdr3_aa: CAWTRTGGNEKLFF
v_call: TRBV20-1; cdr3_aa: CSALTGGDQPQHF
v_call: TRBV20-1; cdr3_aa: CSARTGEQFF
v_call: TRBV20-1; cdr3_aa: CSAKGGTSTDTQYF
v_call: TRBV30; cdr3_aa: CAWSVGRNTQYF
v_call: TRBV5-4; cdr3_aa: CASSLELVVYNEQFF
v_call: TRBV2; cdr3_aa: CASRPLVPDTQYF